The rows below give T cell receptor beta chains drawn from one sample of a study of blood T cell repertoires in COVID-19. Clones were read by immunoSEQ multiplex PCR, and TCRdb kept only the in-frame ones, dropping some. The sample records fewer than 350,000 clones, 80% to 90% being singletons. Sequencing was performed on PBMCs or T cells enriched from blood (not recorded which). Receptors were obtained from a woman aged 35 to 49 with acute COVID-19. Each CDR3 is given with its conserved first and last residue. D genes are given only for firm matches. A clone size is listed for some rows: how often the clone was seen (once, few, many), or a class if it is expanded.

V gene	J gene	D gene	clone size	CDR3 protein	CDR3 DNA
TRBV21-1	TRBJ2-3	-	-	CASSATGMCTDTQYF	TGTGCCAGCAGTGCGACAGGTATGTGCACAGATACGCAGTATTTT
TRBV2	TRBJ2-5	TRBD2	-	CASSEGTSGRAGKTQYF	TGTGCCAGCAGTGAGGGGACTAGCGGGAGGGCCGGGAAGACCCAGTACTTC
TRBV2	TRBJ2-1	-	many	CASSEALFGGGSSYNEQFF	TGTGCCAGCAGTGAAGCGCTCTTTGGGGGAGGAAGCTCCTACAATGAGCAGTTCTTC
TRBV11-2	TRBJ2-7	-	-	CASSVLAVGHEQYF	TGTGCCAGCAGCGTACTCGCGGTGGGGCACGAGCAGTACTTC
TRBV3-1/TRBV3-2	TRBJ2-5	-	-	CASRPGWAQETQYF	TGTGCCAGCAGGCCGGGATGGGCTCAAGAGACCCAGTACTTC
TRBV12-5	TRBJ1-1	-	-	CASGLLSGLAAEAFF	TGTGCTAGTGGTTTGTTGAGCGGGCTTGCGGCTGAAGCTTTCTTT
TRBV2	TRBJ2-7	-	-	CASRARQTSSYEQYF	TGTGCCAGCAGGGCTCGACAGACCAGCTCCTACGAGCAGTACTTC
TRBV3-1/TRBV3-2	TRBJ2-2	-	-	CASSQSGPGELFF	TGTGCCAGCAGCCAAAGCGGGCCCGGGGAGCTGTTTTTT
TRBV27	TRBJ1-5	TRBD1	-	CASSLNGDSNQPQHF	TGTGCCAGCAGTTTAAATGGGGACAGTAATCAGCCCCAGCATTTT
TRBV6-6	TRBJ2-1	TRBD1	-	CASSYSGQGIHEQFF	TGTGCCAGCAGTTACTCGGGACAGGGGATCCATGAGCAGTTCTTC
TRBV25-1	TRBJ2-3	-	-	CASSSSVADTQYF	TGTGCCAGCAGTTCATCGGTAGCAGATACGCAGTATTTT
TRBV12-5	TRBJ1-2	-	-	CASGGAGPHGYTF	TGTGCTAGTGGTGGGGCAGGTCCTCATGGCTACACCTTC
TRBV6-2/TRBV6-3	TRBJ2-2	TRBD1	-	CASSRSTGSDTGELFF	TGTGCCAGCAGCCGTTCGACAGGGTCGGACACCGGGGAGCTGTTTTTT
TRBV2	TRBJ2-7	-	-	CASSDMVTVSYEQYF	TGTGCCAGCAGTGATATGGTTACGGTATCCTACGAGCAGTACTTC
TRBV10-3	TRBJ1-6	-	-	CAISSSGESSYNSPLHF	TGTGCCATCAGTAGCTCGGGGGAAAGCTCCTATAATTCACCCCTCCACTTT
TRBV28	TRBJ1-2	-	-	CASSFGSRGLGGYTF	TGTGCCAGCAGTTTTGGGTCTCGAGGTCTAGGTGGCTACACCTTC
TRBV18	TRBJ2-2	TRBD2	-	CASSPPSGGRAGELFF	TGTGCCAGCTCACCACCTTCGGGAGGGCGAGCCGGGGAGCTGTTTTTT
TRBV7-2	TRBJ2-7	-	-	CASSLLGGFEQYF	TGTGCCAGCAGCTTATTGGGGGGTTTCGAGCAGTACTTC
TRBV6-2/TRBV6-3	TRBJ1-1	-	-	CASSPRLITEAFF	TGTGCCAGCAGTCCCCGGTTGATCACTGAAGCTTTCTTT
TRBV6-6	TRBJ1-2	-	-	CASRSQGANYGYTF	TGTGCCAGCAGATCTCAAGGAGCTAACTATGGCTACACCTTC
TRBV9	TRBJ2-1	TRBD2	-	CASSELSGLAGVNEQFF	TGTGCCAGCAGCGAACTTAGTGGGCTAGCGGGAGTGAATGAGCAGTTCTTC
TRBV2	TRBJ1-1	TRBD1	few	CASNLGQLNTEAFF	TGTGCCAGTAATTTGGGACAGTTGAACACTGAAGCTTTCTTT
TRBV18	TRBJ2-5	TRBD1	-	CASDSLGQGQETQYF	TGTGCCAGCGACAGCCTTGGACAGGGCCAAGAGACCCAGTACTTC
TRBV7-9	TRBJ1-2	-	-	CASSLDGDYGYTF	TGTGCCAGCAGCTTAGACGGGGACTATGGCTACACCTTC
TRBV12-3/TRBV12-4	TRBJ2-7	TRBD2	-	CASRGLGNYEQYF	TGTGCCAGCAGGGGACTAGGCAATTACGAGCAGTACTTC
TRBV19	TRBJ1-2	-	-	CASSMKAGYGYTF	TGTGCCAGTAGTATGAAGGCAGGCTATGGCTACACCTTC